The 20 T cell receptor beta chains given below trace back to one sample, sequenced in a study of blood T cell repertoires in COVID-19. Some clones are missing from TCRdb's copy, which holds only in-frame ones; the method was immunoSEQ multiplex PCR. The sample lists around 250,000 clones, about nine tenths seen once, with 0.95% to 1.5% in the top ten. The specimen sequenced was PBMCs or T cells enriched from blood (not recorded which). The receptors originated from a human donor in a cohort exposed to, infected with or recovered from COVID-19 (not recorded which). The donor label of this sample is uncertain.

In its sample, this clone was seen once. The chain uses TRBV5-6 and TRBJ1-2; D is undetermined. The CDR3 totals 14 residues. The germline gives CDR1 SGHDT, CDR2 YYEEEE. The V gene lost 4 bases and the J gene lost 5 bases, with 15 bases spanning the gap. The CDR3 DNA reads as TGTGCCAGCAGCAAGAATCAGGCCCTTTATGGCTACACCTTC. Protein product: CASSKNQALYGYTF.

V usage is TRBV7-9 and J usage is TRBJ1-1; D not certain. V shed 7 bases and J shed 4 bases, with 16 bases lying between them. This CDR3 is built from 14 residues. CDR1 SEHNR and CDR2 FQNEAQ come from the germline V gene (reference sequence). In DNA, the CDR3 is TGTGCCAGCACCCCCGGTCCCCCGGGCACTGAAGCTTTCTTT. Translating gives CASTPGPPGTEAFF. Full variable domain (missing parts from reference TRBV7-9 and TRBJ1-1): DTGVSQNPRHKITKRGQNVTFRCDPISEHNRLYWYRQTLGQGPEFLTYFQNEAQLEKSRLLSDRFSAERPKGSFSTLEIQRTEQGDSAMYLCASTPGPPGTEAFFGQGTRLTVV.

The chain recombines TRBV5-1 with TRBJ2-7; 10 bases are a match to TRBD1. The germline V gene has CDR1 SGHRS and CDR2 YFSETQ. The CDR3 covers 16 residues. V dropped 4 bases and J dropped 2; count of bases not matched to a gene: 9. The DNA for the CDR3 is TGCGCCAGCAGCCGTCCTCCGGGACAGGGGACCTACGAGCAGTACTTC. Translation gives CASSRPPGQGTYEQYF.

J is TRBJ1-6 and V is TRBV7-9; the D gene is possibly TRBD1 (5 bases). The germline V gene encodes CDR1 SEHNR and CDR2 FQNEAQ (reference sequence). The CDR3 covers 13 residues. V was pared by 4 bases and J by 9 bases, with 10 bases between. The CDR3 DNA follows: TGTGCCAGCAGCTCCGGGACTGTTTCACCCCTCCACTTT. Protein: CASSSGTVSPLHF.

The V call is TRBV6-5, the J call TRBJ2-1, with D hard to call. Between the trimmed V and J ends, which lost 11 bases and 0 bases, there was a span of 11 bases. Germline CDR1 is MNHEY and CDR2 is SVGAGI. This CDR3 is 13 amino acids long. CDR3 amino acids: CALQSNSYNEQFF. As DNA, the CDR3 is TGTGCCCTTCAGTCAAACTCCTACAATGAGCAGTTCTTC.

This chain's CDR3 is CASSVEQGYGYTF. The CDR3 coding sequence is TGTGCCAGCAGCGTAGAACAGGGATATGGCTACACCTTC. V is TRBV9 and J is TRBJ1-2; TRBD1 is a possible D gene (6 bases). Germline values: CDR1 SGDLS, CDR2 YYNGEE. This CDR3 has 13 residues. The V end was cut by 0 bases, the J end by 5 bases, with 8 bases between.

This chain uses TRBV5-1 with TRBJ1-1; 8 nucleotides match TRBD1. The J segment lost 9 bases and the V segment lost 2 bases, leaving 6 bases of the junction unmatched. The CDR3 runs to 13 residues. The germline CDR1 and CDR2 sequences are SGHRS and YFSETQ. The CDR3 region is CASSFPGQDKAFF. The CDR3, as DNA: TGCGCCAGCAGCTTTCCGGGACAGGACAAAGCTTTCTTT.

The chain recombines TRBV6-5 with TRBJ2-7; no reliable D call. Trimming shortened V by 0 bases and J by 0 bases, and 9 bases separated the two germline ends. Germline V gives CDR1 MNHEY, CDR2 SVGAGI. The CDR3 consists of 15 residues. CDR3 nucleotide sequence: TGTGCCAGCAGTTACTCATGGGCCGGCTCCTACGAGCAGTACTTC. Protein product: CASSYSWAGSYEQYF.

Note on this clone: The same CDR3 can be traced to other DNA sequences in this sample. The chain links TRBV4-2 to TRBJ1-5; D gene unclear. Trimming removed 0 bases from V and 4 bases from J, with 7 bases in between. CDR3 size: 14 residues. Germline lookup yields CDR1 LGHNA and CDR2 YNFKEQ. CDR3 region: CASSQDRLNQPQHF. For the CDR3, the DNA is TGTGCCAGCAGCCAAGACCGCCTAAATCAGCCCCAGCATTTT.

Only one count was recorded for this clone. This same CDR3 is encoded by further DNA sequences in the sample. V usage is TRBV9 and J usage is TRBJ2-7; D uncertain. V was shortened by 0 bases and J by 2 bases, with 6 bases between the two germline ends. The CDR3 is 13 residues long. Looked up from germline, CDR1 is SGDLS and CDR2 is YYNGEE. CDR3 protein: CASSVGTAYEQYF. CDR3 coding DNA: TGTGCCAGCAGCGTAGGCACGGCCTACGAGCAGTACTTC. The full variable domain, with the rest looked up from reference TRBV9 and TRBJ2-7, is DSGVTQTPKHLITATGQRVTLRCSPRSGDLSVYWYQQSLDQGLQFLIQYYNGEERAKGNILERFSAQQFPDLHSELNLSSLELGDSALYFCASSVGTAYEQYFGPGTRLTVT.

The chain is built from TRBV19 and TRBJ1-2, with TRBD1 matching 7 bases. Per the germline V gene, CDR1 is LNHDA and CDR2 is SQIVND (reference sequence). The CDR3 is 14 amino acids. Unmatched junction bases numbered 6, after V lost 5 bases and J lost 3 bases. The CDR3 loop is CASSPQGGDYGYTF. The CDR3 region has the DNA TGTGCCAGTAGTCCCCAGGGGGGCGACTATGGCTACACCTTC.

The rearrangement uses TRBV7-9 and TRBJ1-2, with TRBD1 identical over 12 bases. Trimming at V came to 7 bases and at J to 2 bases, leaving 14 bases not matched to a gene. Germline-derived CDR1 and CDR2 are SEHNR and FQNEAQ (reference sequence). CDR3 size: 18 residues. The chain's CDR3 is CASISDGDRGLGNYGYTF. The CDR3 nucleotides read TGTGCCAGCATCTCGGATGGGGACAGGGGGCTCGGAAACTATGGCTACACCTTC.

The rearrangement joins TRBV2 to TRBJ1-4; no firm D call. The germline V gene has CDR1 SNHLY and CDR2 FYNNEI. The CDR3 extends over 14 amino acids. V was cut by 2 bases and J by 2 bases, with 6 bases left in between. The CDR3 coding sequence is TGTGCCAGCAGTGAAAGTGAGACTAATGAAAAACTGTTTTTT. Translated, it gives CASSESETNEKLFF.

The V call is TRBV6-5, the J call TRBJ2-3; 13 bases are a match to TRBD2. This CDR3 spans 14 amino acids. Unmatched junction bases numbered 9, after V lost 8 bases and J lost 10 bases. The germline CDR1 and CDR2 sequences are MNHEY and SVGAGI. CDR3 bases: TGTGCCAGCGCGGGACTAGCGGGGCGTGAAGCGCAGTATTTT. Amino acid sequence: CASAGLAGREAQYF.

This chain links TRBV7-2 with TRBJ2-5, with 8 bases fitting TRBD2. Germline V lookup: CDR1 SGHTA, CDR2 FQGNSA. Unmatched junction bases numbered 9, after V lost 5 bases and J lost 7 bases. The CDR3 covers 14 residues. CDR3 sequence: CASSPDRSGGTQYF. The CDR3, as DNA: TGTGCCAGCAGCCCCGACAGGAGCGGGGGGACCCAGTACTTC.

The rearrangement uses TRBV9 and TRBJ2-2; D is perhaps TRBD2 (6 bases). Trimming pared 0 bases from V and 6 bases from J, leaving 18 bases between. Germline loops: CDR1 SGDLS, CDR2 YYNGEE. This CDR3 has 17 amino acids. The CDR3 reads CASSVEVGPAGAGELFF. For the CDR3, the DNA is TGTGCCAGCAGCGTAGAGGTGGGCCCAGCGGGCGCCGGGGAGCTGTTTTTT.

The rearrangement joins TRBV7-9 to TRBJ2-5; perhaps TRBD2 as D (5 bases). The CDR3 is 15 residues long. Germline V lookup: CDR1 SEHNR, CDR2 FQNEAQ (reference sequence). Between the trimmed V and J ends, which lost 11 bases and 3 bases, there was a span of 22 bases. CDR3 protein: CAAPREEDGEETQYF. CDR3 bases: TGTGCCGCCCCCCGGGAAGAGGATGGGGAAGAGACCCAGTACTTC.

As DNA, the CDR3 is TGCGCCAGCAGTGAGGGGGGGGCCCTAACAGATACGCAGTATTTT. This codes for CASSEGGALTDTQYF. This sequence joins TRBV10-2 and TRBJ2-3, with D possibly being TRBD2 (7 bases). Trimming took off 2 bases at V and 3 bases at J, with 12 bases between the two ends. CDR1 and CDR2 (germline): WSHSY, SAAADI. The CDR3 sequence is 15 residues long.

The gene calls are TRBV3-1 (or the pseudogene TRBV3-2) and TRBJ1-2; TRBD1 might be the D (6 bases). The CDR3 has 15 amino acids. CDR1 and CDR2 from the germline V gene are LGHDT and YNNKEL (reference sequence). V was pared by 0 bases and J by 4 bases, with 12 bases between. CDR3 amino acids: CASSQEGGASYGYTF. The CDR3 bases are TGTGCCAGCAGCCAAGAGGGGGGGGCCTCCTATGGCTACACCTTC.

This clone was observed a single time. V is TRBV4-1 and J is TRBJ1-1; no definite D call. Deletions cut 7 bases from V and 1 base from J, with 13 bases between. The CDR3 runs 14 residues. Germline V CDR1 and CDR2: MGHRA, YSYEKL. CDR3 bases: TGCGCCAGCAACTCACGGGTAACGAACACTGAAGCTTTCTTT. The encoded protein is CASNSRVTNTEAFF.